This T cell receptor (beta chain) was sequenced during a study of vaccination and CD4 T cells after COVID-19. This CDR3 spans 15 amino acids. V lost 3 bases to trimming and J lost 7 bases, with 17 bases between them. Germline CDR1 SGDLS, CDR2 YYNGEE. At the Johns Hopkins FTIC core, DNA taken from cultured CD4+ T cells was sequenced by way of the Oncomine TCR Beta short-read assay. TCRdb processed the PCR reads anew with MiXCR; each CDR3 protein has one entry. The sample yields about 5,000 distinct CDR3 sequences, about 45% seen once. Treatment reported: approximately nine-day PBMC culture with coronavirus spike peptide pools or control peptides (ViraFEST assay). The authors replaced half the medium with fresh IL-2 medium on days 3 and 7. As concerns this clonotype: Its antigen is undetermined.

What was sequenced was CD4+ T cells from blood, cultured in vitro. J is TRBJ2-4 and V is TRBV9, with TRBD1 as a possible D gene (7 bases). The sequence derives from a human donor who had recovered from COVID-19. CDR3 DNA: TGTGCCAGCAGCGCCGAGGGGGGACAGTTCAACATTCAGTACTTC. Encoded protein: CASSAEGGQFNIQYF.